The next 9 T cell receptor beta chains were all read from a single sample in a study of blood T cell repertoires in COVID-19. Profiled with immunoSEQ multiplex PCR; TCRdb holds only in-frame clones, not every one. The sample holds over 55,000 clones, about 81% seen once. Sequencing used peripheral blood. These receptors all come from a woman of 80 years or more with acute or convalescent COVID-19.

CDR3 residues: CASSPGLAGPGDTQYF. For the CDR3, the DNA is TGCGCCAGCAGCCCCGGACTAGCGGGACCAGGGGATACGCAGTATTTT. The chain employs TRBV5-1 and TRBJ2-3; TRBD2 matches 12 bases. This CDR3 is 16 amino acids long. V lost 4 bases, J lost 6 bases, and 9 bases stayed unmatched. Germline V CDR1 and CDR2: SGHRS, YFSETQ.

This rearrangement joins TRBV3-1 (or the pseudogene TRBV3-2) to TRBJ2-1; weak D call: TRBD1 (6 bases). Germline lookup yields CDR1 LGHDT and CDR2 YNNKEL (reference sequence). This CDR3 contains 16 residues. V gave up 0 bases and J gave up 3 bases, with 12 bases separating them. The CDR3 region is CASSQDGQGIYNEQFF. As DNA, the CDR3 is TGTGCCAGCAGCCAAGACGGGCAGGGGATCTACAATGAGCAGTTCTTC.

The chain is built from TRBV5-6 and TRBJ2-1; D may be TRBD2 (5 bases). Trimming cost V 3 bases and J 10 bases, with 17 bases left between them. Germline V CDR1 and CDR2: SGHDT, YYEEEE. CDR3 length equals 14 residues. The CDR3 here is CASSSRRVEQEQFF. The CDR3 bases are TGTGCCAGCAGCTCTAGGCGGGTGGAGCAGGAGCAGTTCTTC.

In nucleotides, the CDR3 is TGTGCCAGCGCTAGCGGTTGGGCCCAAGAGACCCAGTACTTC. Protein: CASASGWAQETQYF. The chain combines TRBV2 with TRBJ2-5; TRBD2 agrees at 7 bases. The CDR3 has 14 residues. J was trimmed by 1 base and V by 8 bases; bases with no gene match: 7. The germline CDR1 and CDR2 sequences are SNHLY and FYNNEI. Full variable domain (remainder filled in from reference TRBV2 and TRBJ2-5): EPEVTQTPSHQVTQMGQEVILRCVPISNHLYFYWYRQILGQKVEFLVSFYNNEISEKSEIFDDQFSVERPDGSNFTLKIRSTKLEDSAMYFCASASGWAQETQYFGPGTRLLVL.

The chain joins TRBV6-2 or TRBV6-3 to TRBJ1-5; D not resolved. The CDR3 extends over 15 amino acids. Germline V gene data show CDR1 as MNHEY and CDR2 as SVGEGT. The V and J ends lost 7 bases and 3 bases respectively, with 16 bases between them. The CDR3 protein is CASTPGPSFNQPQHF. CDR3 DNA sequence: TGTGCCAGCACCCCGGGCCCGTCCTTCAATCAGCCCCAGCATTTT.

This clone was found a few times. The rearrangement uses TRBV7-3 and TRBJ2-3; 10 positions agree with TRBD2. Germline V gene sequence: CDR1 SGHTA, CDR2 FQGTGA. The ends lost 5 bases at V and 2 bases at J; junction bases unmatched: 4. This CDR3 comprises 15 residues. The CDR3 region has the DNA TGTGCCAGCAGCCAAGCGGGAGGGATCACAGATACGCAGTATTTT. Its protein product is CASSQAGGITDTQYF.

The chain employs TRBV6-5 and TRBJ2-7; unclear D gene. V was pared by 6 bases and J by 3 bases, with 9 bases between. CDR3 size: 12 residues. In germline, CDR1 is MNHEY, CDR2 SVGAGI. CDR3 nucleotides: TGTGCCAGCAGACCAAACAACTACGAGCAGTACTTC. Encoded protein: CASRPNNYEQYF.

V usage is TRBV7-7 and J usage is TRBJ2-7, with D perhaps matching TRBD2 (6 bases). CDR3 length: 15 amino acids. Germline assignment: CDR1 SSHAT and CDR2 FNYEAQ (reference sequence). V was cut by 2 bases and J by 0 bases, with 11 bases left in between. Written as DNA, the CDR3 is TGTGCCAGCAGCTTAAGGGACTCTAGCTCCTACGAGCAGTACTTC. It encodes CASSLRDSSSYEQYF.

The gene calls are TRBV13 and TRBJ1-4, with TRBD1 matching over 8 bases. The germline V gene has CDR1 PRHDT and CDR2 FYEKMQ (reference sequence). Trimming cost V 1 base and J 5 bases; bases outside gene matches: 3. The CDR3 covers 15 residues. CDR3 sequence (DNA): TGTGCCAGCAGCTTAGCAGGGGGCCTAAATGAAAAACTGTTTTTT. Amino acid sequence: CASSLAGGLNEKLFF.